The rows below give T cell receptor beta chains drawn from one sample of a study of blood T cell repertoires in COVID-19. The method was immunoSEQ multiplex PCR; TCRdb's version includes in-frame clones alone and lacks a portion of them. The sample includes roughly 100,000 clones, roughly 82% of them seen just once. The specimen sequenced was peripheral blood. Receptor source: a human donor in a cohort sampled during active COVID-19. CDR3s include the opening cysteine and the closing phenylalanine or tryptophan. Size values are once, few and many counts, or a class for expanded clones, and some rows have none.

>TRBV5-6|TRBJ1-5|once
CASTSLGATGQPQHF
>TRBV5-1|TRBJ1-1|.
CASSLARTDGNTEAFF
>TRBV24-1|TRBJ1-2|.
CPQGGPNYGYTF
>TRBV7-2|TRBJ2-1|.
CASSLEVTGGREQFF
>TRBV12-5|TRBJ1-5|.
CASGLGQNSNQPQHF
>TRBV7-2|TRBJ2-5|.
CASSSAGGRRETQYF
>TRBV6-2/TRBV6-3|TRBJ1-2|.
CASSYPGTVYGYTF
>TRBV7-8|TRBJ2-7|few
CASSLELRLAQYEQYF
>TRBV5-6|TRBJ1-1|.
CASRPRGAPTEAFF
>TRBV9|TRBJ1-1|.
CASSPALDRYTEAFF
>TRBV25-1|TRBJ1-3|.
CASRQVNGNTIYF
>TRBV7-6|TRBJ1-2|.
CASSSNGWSGYTF
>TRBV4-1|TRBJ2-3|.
CASSHFAGGPEDTQYF
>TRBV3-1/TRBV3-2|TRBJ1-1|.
CASSHRGSAEAFF
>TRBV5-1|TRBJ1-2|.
CASSPGQGNYGYTF
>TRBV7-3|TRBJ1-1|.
CASSLTAAGNTEAFF
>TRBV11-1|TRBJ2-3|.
CASSSRTSGGKDTQYF
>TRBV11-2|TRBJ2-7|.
CASSLGLGQIYEQYF
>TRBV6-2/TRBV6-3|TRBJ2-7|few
CASSYAQGAYYEQYF
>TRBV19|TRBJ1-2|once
CASNGDWGVYGYTF
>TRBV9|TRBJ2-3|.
CASSALLTDTQYF
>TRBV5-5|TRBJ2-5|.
CASSNLRGQETQYF
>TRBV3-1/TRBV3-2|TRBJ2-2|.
CASSQTGRAGSGELFF
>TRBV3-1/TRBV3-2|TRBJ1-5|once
CASSQGQGVNQPQHF
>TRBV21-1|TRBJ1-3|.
CASSKEWTESGNTIYF
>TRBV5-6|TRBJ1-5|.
CASSSGQGHNQPQHF
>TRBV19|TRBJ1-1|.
CASSILKAGEAFF
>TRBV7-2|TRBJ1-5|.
CASSLGGVTEPQHF
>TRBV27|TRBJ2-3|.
CASSLARGPAYF
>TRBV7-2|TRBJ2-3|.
CASSQGWADTQYF
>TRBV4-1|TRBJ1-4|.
CASSRIPGTDEKLFF
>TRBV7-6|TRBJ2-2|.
CASSPGGARNTGELFF
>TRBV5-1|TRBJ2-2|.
CASSLAVSGNTGELFF
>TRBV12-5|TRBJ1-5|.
CASAVTGASNQPQHF